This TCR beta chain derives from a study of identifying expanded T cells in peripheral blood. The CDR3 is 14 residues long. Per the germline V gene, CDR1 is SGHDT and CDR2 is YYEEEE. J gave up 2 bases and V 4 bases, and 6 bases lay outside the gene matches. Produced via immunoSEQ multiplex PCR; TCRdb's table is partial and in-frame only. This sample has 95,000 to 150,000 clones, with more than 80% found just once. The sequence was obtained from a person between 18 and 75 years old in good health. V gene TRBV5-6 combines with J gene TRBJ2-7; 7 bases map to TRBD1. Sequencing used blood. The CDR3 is CASSPSGQPYEQYF. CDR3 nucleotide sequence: TGTGCCAGCAGCCCCTCGGGACAGCCCTACGAGCAGTACTTC.